These 21 T cell receptor beta chains share one sample of origin, sequenced in a study of T cell responses to AZD1222 COVID-19 vaccine. Produced via immunoSEQ multiplex PCR; TCRdb's table is partial and in-frame only. Counted here are 96,000 or so clones, under 90% occurring once; the ten biggest clones make up approximately 27%. The sequences come from peripheral blood, collected on day 0 of AZD1222 vaccination. The origin of the receptors is an adult in good health.

The V gene is TRBV9, the J gene TRBJ2-2; weak D call: TRBD1 (6 bases). The CDR3 loop spans 15 amino acids. V gave up 3 bases and J gave up 0 bases, with 9 bases separating them. The germline gives CDR1 SGDLS, CDR2 YYNGEE. This CDR3 reads CASSAGTTNTGELFF. The CDR3 nucleotides are TGTGCCAGCAGCGCCGGGACAACGAACACCGGGGAGCTGTTTTTT.

V gene TRBV19 combines with J gene TRBJ1-1; unclear D gene. The CDR3 consists of 15 residues. Per germline, CDR1 LNHDA and CDR2 SQIVND (reference sequence). Trimming cost V 5 bases and J 0 bases, with 13 bases left between them. CDR3 residues: CASSPGRRVNTEAFF. For the CDR3, the DNA is TGTGCCAGTAGTCCAGGTAGGCGGGTGAACACTGAAGCTTTCTTT.

This sequence joins TRBV10-3 and TRBJ1-5; D possibly corresponds to TRBD1 (6 bases). The CDR3 spans 19 residues. Germline V gene data show CDR1 as ENHRY and CDR2 as SYGVKD. V was trimmed by 2 bases and J by 0 bases, leaving 20 bases between them. The CDR3 DNA reads TGTGCCATCAGTGAGGATTCGGGACATCCTCTTAATAGCAATCAGCCCCAGCATTTT. Its translation is CAISEDSGHPLNSNQPQHF.

This rearrangement joins TRBV19 to TRBJ2-1; 9 bases match TRBD2. Germline V CDR1 and CDR2: LNHDA, SQIVND (reference sequence). The CDR3 length is 14 residues. Trimming removed 10 bases from V and 4 bases from J; junction bases left unmatched: 8. The CDR3 reads CATSTSGNYNEQFF. CDR3 in DNA: TGTGCCACTTCGACTAGCGGAAATTACAATGAGCAGTTCTTC.

The genes are TRBV7-2 and TRBJ1-5; D is unclear. The germline V gene has CDR1 SGHTA and CDR2 FQGNSA. The CDR3 is 16 amino acids. Trimming shortened V by 2 bases and J by 4 bases, and 15 bases separated the two germline ends. CDR3 DNA: TGTGCCAGCAGCTTAATTCTTACCCGTGGGAATCAGCCCCAGCATTTT. It translates to CASSLILTRGNQPQHF.

The chain links TRBV11-1 to TRBJ2-7; TRBD2 might be the D (6 bases). V dropped 1 base and J dropped 6 bases, with 13 bases sitting between them. CDR3 length equals 14 residues. Per germline, CDR1 SGHAT and CDR2 FQDESV (reference sequence). CDR3 amino acids: CASSLGPARGEQYF. The CDR3 DNA is TGTGCCAGCAGCTTAGGGCCCGCGCGGGGCGAGCAGTACTTC.

The V call is TRBV29-1, the J call TRBJ1-1; D uncertain. CDR3 length equals 11 residues. Germline CDR1 SQVTM, CDR2 ANQGSEA. V was cut by 6 bases and J by 1 base, with 6 bases left in between. CDR3 sequence: CSVHKNTEAFF. The CDR3, as DNA: TGCAGCGTCCACAAGAACACTGAAGCTTTCTTT.

The V call is TRBV4-3, the J call TRBJ2-3; D may be TRBD1 or TRBD2 (5 bases each). Trimming cost V 0 bases and J 5 bases, with 12 bases left between them. CDR3 length: 15 amino acids. Per germline, CDR1 LGHNA and CDR2 YSLEER. In DNA form, the CDR3 reads TGCGCCAGCAGCCAAGAGGGGACGGTGGGAGATACGCAGTATTTT. Protein product: CASSQEGTVGDTQYF.

This clone showed up just once. The rearrangement links TRBV5-6 to TRBJ1-2; D uncertain. The CDR3 runs to 16 residues. V was cut by 0 bases and J by 8 bases, with 20 bases left in between. CDR1 is SGHDT, CDR2 YYEEEE, per germline. CDR3 DNA: TGTGCCAGCAGCTTGGGGCGTTCTGGGTTCCGCAAGGGCTACACCTTC. Translating gives CASSLGRSGFRKGYTF.

The rearrangement links TRBV18 to TRBJ2-3; D remains ambiguous. The CDR3 has 13 residues. With 2 bases removed from V and 5 bases from J, the gap between germline ends came to 8 bases. Germline V lookup: CDR1 KGHSH, CDR2 LQKENI. CDR3 residues: CASSPGSGDTQYF. DNA for the CDR3: TGTGCCAGCTCACCAGGTTCAGGAGATACGCAGTATTTT.

The V call is TRBV5-5, the J call TRBJ2-3, with 8 bases aligning to TRBD2. CDR3 size: 17 residues. V dropped 0 bases and J dropped 0; count of bases not matched to a gene: 6. The germline CDR1 and CDR2 sequences are SGHKS and YYEKEE (reference sequence). Written as DNA, the CDR3 is TGTGCCAGCAGCTTGGCCCGGCGGACTAGCAGCACAGATACGCAGTATTTT. This encodes CASSLARRTSSTDTQYF.

The genes are TRBV7-6 and TRBJ2-2; the match to TRBD1 covers 7 bases. CDR3 length: 16 residues. Germline V lookup: CDR1 SGHVS, CDR2 FNYEAQ. Losses at the gene ends were 5 bases for V and 4 bases for J; bases not matched to a gene: 10. The CDR3 coding sequence is TGTGCCAGCAGCCTCGGGACAGCCTTCAGCACCGGGGAGCTGTTTTTT. Translating gives CASSLGTAFSTGELFF.

This clone appeared once. The chain joins TRBV27 to TRBJ2-1; possible D gene TRBD1, 8 bases. Trimming removed 2 bases from V and 8 bases from J, with 16 bases in between. The CDR3 is made up of 15 amino acids. Per the germline V gene, CDR1 is MNHEY and CDR2 is SMNVEV (reference sequence). DNA of the CDR3: TGTGCCAGCAGTTTAGGACGGACAGGGAGGGATGAGCAGTTCTTC. Translation: CASSLGRTGRDEQFF.

In its sample, this clone was seen a few times. The V and J genes are TRBV28 and TRBJ2-7, with 7 bases lining up with TRBD2. Germline CDR1 reads MDHEN; CDR2 reads SYDVKM. V was pared by 6 bases and J by 3 bases, with 17 bases of the junction left unmatched. The CDR3 sequence is 17 residues long. The CDR3 bases are TGTGCCAGCAGGGGGGGGTCCAGGGAAGGGAGGTTCTACGAGCAGTACTTC. This gives the protein CASRGGSREGRFYEQYF.

The chain employs TRBV19 and TRBJ2-7; 8 bases fit TRBD1. Looked up from germline, CDR1 is LNHDA and CDR2 is SQIVND (reference sequence). The length of the CDR3 is 16 residues. With 5 bases clipped from V and 5 bases from J, the junction kept 14 bases outside the gene matches. CDR3 sequence reads: CASSVTGGSPDHEQYF. The DNA for the CDR3 is TGTGCCAGTAGTGTTACAGGGGGGTCCCCCGACCACGAGCAGTACTTC.

This clone is a singleton in its sample. The V gene is TRBV11-2, the J gene TRBJ2-7, with 14 positions matching TRBD2. Germline assignment: CDR1 SGHAT and CDR2 FQNNGV. The V gene end was trimmed by 8 bases and the J gene end by 4 bases; junction bases not matched to a gene: 1. CDR3 length: 13 amino acids. CDR3 residues: CASGTSGGYEQYF. In nucleotides, the CDR3 is TGTGCCAGCGGGACTAGCGGGGGTTACGAGCAGTACTTC.

The rearrangement uses TRBV30 and TRBJ2-1; D could derive from TRBD1 or TRBD2 (5 bases each). This CDR3 is built from 13 residues. Trimming pared 3 bases from V and 7 bases from J, leaving 13 bases between. Germline CDR1 and CDR2: GTSNPN and SVGIG (reference sequence). DNA for the CDR3: TGTGCCTGGAGGGCGGGTGGGGCAAATGAGCAGTTCTTC. Its translation: CAWRAGGANEQFF.

This clone was counted between two and nine times. The chain joins TRBV5-4 to TRBJ2-1; D is possibly TRBD1 (6 bases). Germline CDR1 is SGHNT and CDR2 is YYREEE (reference sequence). V dropped 4 bases and J dropped 0 bases, with 14 bases sitting between them. The CDR3 is 16 residues long. This chain's CDR3 is CASSPGQKTSYNEQFF. The CDR3 coding sequence is TGTGCCAGCAGCCCTGGACAGAAGACCTCCTACAATGAGCAGTTCTTC.

V usage is TRBV19 and J usage is TRBJ2-4; the D is unclear. The CDR3 spans 14 residues. Germline V gene sequence: CDR1 LNHDA, CDR2 SQIVND (reference sequence). Trimming shortened V by 1 base and J by 0 bases, and 4 bases separated the two germline ends. CDR3 DNA: TGTGCCAGTAGTATAGCTGCAGCCAAAAACATTCAGTACTTC. Encoded protein: CASSIAAAKNIQYF. The whole variable domain, filled in from reference TRBV19 and TRBJ2-4, reads DGGITQSPKYLFRKEGQNVTLSCEQNLNHDAMYWYRQDPGQGLRLIYYSQIVNDFQKGDIAEGYSVSREKKESFPLTVTSAQKNPTAFYLCASSIAAAKNIQYFGAGTRLSVL.

The rearrangement uses TRBV7-2 and TRBJ2-3; 12 positions agree with TRBD1. V lost 5 bases, J lost 3 bases, and 9 bases stayed unmatched. The germline V gene has CDR1 SGHTA and CDR2 FQGNSA. This CDR3 is 17 amino acids long. The CDR3 region is CASSQGTGGAPTDTQYF. CDR3 in DNA: TGTGCCAGCAGCCAAGGGACAGGGGGCGCCCCGACAGATACGCAGTATTTT.

This chain joins TRBV10-3 and TRBJ2-1; 8 nucleotides line up with TRBD2. Germline assignment: CDR1 ENHRY and CDR2 SYGVKD. V lost 4 bases and J lost 5; bases outside the gene matches: 4. The length of the CDR3 is 14 residues. CDR3 region: CAISGSSGNNEQFF. The CDR3 DNA reads TGTGCCATCAGTGGGAGTAGCGGGAACAATGAGCAGTTCTTC.